One sample yielded the 8 T cell receptor beta chains listed below, sequenced in a study of identical twins. TCRdb re-analysed the 5' RACE reads in MiXCR, keeping a single row per CDR3 protein. The data contain about 190,000 distinct CDR3 sequences, approximately 15% of them singletons. Another study also made use of these data, one on T cells expressing NK-cell markers.

Material for sequencing was CD8+ T cells sorted from blood. The receptor set was obtained from a woman between 18 and 29 years old in good health.

This clonotype has ten or more counts. The chain uses TRBV12-3 or TRBV12-4 and TRBJ2-1, with D possibly TRBD2 on 6 matching bases. The ends were cut back, 3 bases at V and 4 bases at J, with 10 bases in the middle. CDR3 length: 14 amino acids. The CDR3 protein is CASSFGGSYNEQFF. The CDR3 bases are TGTGCCAGCAGTTTTGGGGGGTCGTACAATGAGCAGTTCTTC.

The chain employs TRBV12-3 or TRBV12-4 and TRBJ2-7; D is undetermined. The CDR3 has 11 residues. Between the trimmed V and J ends, which lost 6 bases and 6 bases, there was a span of 9 bases. The CDR3 DNA reads TGTGCCAGCAGCCCCTCCGCCGAGCAGTACTTC. It encodes CASSPSAEQYF.

This clonotype was observed a handful of times. The V and J genes are TRBV20-1 and TRBJ2-3; 8 bases map to TRBD2. Losses at the gene ends were 0 bases for V and 0 bases for J; bases not matched to a gene: 5. There are 16 residues in the CDR3. CDR1 and CDR2 from the germline V gene are DFQATT and SNEGSKA (reference sequence). The CDR3 loop is CSARDLAGGSTDTQYF. The CDR3 coding sequence is TGCAGTGCTAGAGATCTGGCGGGGGGAAGCACAGATACGCAGTATTTT.

This clonotype was counted once. This sequence joins TRBV2 and TRBJ2-2; D call uncertain. Trimming removed 2 bases at V and 5 bases at J, with 6 bases between. Germline CDR1 reads SNHLY; CDR2 reads FYNNEI. CDR3 length: 13 amino acids. The CDR3: CASSEIVTGELFF. The CDR3 bases are TGTGCCAGCAGTGAAATAGTGACCGGGGAGCTGTTTTTT.

This clonotype was found a few times. The chain has TRBV12-3 or TRBV12-4 and TRBJ2-7; a possible D gene is TRBD2 (6 bases). The CDR3 spans 14 residues. V lost 4 bases and J lost 1, with 11 bases in between. CDR3 nucleotides: TGTGCCAGCAGTTCCCCGGGGGTGTCCTACGAGCAGTACTTC. It codes for CASSSPGVSYEQYF.

This clonotype occurred a few times. The chain has TRBV2 and TRBJ2-1; the D call may be TRBD1 or TRBD2 (5 bases each). This CDR3 comprises 16 residues. The V end was cut by 3 bases, the J end by 0 bases, with 12 bases between. The V gene's germline CDR1 is SNHLY and CDR2 FYNNEI. The CDR3, as DNA: TGTGCCAGCAGTGAGACGTGGGGGAGCTCCTACAATGAGCAGTTCTTC. Protein product: CASSETWGSSYNEQFF.

This clonotype showed up many times. The chain combines TRBV7-9 with TRBJ2-7, with 7 bases matching TRBD2. J lost 3 bases, V lost 3 bases, and 8 bases had no gene match. CDR1 and CDR2 (germline): SEHNR, FQNEAQ (reference sequence). The CDR3 has 15 amino acids. In nucleotides, the CDR3 is TGTGCCAGCAGCTTGGTAACCGGGGACTACTACGAGCAGTACTTC. It encodes CASSLVTGDYYEQYF.

The chain uses TRBV11-1 and TRBJ2-1, with TRBD2 identical over 7 bases. Germline loops: CDR1 SGHAT, CDR2 FQDESV (reference sequence). This CDR3 has 15 amino acids. The V gene end was trimmed by 5 bases and the J gene end by 7 bases; junction bases not matched to a gene: 11. Here the CDR3 reads CASSVPGLPWNEQFF. The CDR3 DNA reads as TGTGCCAGCAGCGTGCCGGGACTACCATGGAATGAGCAGTTCTTC.